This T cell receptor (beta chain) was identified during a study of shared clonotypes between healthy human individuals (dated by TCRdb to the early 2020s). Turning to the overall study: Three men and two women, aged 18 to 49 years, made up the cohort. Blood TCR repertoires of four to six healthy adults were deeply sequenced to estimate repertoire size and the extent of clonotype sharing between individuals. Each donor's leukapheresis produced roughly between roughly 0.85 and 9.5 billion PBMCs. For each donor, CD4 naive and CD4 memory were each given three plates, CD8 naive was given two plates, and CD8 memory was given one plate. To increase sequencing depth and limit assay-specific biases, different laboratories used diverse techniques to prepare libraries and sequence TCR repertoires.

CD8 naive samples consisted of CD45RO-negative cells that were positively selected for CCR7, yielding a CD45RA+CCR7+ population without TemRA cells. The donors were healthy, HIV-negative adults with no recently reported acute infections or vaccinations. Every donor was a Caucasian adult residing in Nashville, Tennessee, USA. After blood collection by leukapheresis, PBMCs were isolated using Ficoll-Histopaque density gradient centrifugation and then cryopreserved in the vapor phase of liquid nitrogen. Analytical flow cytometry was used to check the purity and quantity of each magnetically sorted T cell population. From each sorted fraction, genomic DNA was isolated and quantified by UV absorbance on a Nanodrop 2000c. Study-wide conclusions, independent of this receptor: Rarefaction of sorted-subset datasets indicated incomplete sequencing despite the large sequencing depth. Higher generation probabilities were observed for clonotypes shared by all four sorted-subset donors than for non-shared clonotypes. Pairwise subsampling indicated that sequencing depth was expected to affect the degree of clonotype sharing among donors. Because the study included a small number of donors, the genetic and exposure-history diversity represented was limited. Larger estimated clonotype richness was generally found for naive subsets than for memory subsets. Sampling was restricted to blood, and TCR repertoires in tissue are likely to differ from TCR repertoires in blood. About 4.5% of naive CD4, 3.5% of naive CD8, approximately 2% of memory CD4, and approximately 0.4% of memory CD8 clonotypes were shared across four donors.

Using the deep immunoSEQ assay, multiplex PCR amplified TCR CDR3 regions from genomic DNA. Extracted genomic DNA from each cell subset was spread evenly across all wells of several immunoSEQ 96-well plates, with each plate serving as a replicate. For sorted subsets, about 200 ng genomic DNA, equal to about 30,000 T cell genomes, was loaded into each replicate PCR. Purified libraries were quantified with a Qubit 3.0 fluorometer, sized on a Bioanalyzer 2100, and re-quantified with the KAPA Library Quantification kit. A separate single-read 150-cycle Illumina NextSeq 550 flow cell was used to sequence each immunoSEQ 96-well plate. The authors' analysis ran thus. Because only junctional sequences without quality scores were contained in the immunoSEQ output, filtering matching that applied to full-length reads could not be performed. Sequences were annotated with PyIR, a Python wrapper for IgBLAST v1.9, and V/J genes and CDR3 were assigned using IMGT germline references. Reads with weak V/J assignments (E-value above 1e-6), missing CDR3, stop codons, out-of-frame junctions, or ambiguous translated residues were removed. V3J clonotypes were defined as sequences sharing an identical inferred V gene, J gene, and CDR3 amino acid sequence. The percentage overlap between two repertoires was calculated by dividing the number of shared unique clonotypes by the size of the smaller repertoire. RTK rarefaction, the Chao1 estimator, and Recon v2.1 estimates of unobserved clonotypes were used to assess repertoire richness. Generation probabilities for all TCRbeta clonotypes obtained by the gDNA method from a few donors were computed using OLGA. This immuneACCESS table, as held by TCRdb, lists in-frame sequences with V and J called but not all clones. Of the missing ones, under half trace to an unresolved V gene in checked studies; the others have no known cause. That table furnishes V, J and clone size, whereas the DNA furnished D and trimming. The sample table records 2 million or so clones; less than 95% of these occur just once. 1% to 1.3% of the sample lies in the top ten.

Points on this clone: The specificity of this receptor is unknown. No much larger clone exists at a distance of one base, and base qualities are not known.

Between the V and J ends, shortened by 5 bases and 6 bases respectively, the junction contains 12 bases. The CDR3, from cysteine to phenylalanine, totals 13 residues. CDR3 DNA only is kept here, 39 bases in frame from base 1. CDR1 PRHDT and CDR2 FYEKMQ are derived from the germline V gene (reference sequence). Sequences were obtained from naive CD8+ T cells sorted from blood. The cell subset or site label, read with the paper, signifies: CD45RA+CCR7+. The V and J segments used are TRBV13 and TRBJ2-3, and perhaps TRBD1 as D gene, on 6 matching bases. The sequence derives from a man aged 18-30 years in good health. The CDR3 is CASSAPQGDTQYF. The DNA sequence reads TGTGCCAGCAGCGCACCCCAGGGGGATACGCAGTATTTT.